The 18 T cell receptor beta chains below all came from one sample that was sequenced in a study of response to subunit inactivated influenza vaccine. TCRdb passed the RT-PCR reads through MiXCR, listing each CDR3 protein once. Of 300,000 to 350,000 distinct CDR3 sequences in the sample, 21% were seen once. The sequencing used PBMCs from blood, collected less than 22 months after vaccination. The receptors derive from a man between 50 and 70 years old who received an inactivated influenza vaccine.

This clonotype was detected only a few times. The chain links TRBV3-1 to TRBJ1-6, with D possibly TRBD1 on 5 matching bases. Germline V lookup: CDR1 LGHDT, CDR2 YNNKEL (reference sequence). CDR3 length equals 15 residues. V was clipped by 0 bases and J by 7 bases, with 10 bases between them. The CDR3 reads CASSQERGDNSPLHF. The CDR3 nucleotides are TGTGCCAGCAGCCAAGAAAGAGGGGACAATTCACCCCTCCACTTT.

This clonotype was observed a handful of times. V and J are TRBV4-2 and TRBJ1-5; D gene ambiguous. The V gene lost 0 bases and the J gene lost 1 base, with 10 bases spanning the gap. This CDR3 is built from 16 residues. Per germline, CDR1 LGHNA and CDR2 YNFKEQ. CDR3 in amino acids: CASSQESGVSNQPQHF. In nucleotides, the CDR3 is TGTGCCAGCAGCCAAGAATCCGGGGTAAGCAATCAGCCCCAGCATTTT.

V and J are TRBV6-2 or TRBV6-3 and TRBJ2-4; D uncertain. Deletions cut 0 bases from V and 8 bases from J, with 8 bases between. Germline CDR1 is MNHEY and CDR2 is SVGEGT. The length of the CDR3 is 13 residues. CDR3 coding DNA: TGTGCCAGCAGTTACTCAGGGTCCCACATTCAGTACTTC. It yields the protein CASSYSGSHIQYF.

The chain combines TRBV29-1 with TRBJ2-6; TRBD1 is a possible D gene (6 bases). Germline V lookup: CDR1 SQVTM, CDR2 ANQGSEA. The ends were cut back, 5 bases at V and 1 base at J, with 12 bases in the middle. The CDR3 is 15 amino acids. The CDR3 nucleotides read TGCAGCGTTTCTGGCAGGGGTTCTGGGGCCAACGTCCTGACTTTC. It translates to CSVSGRGSGANVLTF.

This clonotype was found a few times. CDR3: CASSLQGQGLIETYNEQFF. The CDR3 DNA reads as TGTGCCAGCAGCTTACAGGGACAGGGTCTAATTGAGACCTACAATGAGCAGTTCTTC. The chain carries TRBV5-4 and TRBJ2-1; 9 bases match TRBD1. The CDR3 spans 19 residues. J gave up 2 bases and V 2 bases, and 14 bases lay outside the gene matches. Germline-derived CDR1 and CDR2 are SGHNT and YYREEE (reference sequence).

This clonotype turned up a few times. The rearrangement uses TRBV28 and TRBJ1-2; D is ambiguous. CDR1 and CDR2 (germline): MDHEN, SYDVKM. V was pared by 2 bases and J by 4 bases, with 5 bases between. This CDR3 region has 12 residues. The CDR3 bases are TGTGCCAGCAGTTTACCCCGCTATGGCTACACCTTC. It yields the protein CASSLPRYGYTF.

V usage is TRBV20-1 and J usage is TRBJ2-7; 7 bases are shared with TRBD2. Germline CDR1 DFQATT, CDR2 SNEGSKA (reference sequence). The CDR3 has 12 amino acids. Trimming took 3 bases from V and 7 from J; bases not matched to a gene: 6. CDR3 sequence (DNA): TGCAGTGCTAGGGGCCTAGCGGAAGAGCAGTACTTC. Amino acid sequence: CSARGLAEEQYF.

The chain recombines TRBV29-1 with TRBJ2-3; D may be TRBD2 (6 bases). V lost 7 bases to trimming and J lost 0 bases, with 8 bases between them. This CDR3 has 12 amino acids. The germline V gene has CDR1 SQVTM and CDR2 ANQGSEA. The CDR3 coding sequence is TGCAGCGGTGGGACTAGCACAGATACGCAGTATTTT. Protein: CSGGTSTDTQYF.

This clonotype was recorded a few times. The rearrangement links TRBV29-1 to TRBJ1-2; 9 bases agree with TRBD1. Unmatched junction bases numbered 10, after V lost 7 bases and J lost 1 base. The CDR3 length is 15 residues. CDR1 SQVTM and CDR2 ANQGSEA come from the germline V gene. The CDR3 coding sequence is TGCAGCGCAACTGAGGGACAGGGATTTAACTATGGCTACACCTTC. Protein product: CSATEGQGFNYGYTF.

DNA of the CDR3: TGTGCCAGCAGCGTACAGGGAGGCTATGGCTACACCTTC. Protein: CASSVQGGYGYTF. The chain is built from TRBV11-2 and TRBJ1-2; a weak D match, TRBD1 (6 bases). Trimming pared 5 bases from V and 4 bases from J, leaving 11 bases between. CDR3 length equals 13 residues. Germline CDR1 SGHAT, CDR2 FQNNGV.

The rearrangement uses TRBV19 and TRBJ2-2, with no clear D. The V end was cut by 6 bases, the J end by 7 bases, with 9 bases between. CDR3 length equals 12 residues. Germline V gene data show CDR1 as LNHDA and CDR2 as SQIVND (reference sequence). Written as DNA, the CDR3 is TGTGCCAGTAGGAGACCACTCGGGGAGCTGTTTTTT. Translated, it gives CASRRPLGELFF.

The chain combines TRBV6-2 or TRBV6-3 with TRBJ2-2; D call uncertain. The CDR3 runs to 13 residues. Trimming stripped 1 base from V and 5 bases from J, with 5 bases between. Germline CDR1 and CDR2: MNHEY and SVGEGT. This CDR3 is CASSYFVTGELFF. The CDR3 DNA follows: TGTGCCAGCAGTTACTTTGTGACCGGGGAGCTGTTTTTT.

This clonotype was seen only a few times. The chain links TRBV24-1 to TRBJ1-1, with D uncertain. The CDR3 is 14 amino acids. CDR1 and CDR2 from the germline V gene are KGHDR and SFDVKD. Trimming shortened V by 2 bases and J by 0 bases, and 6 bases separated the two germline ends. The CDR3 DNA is TGTGCCACCAGTGATTCTTTCCTGAACACTGAAGCTTTCTTT. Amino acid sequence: CATSDSFLNTEAFF.

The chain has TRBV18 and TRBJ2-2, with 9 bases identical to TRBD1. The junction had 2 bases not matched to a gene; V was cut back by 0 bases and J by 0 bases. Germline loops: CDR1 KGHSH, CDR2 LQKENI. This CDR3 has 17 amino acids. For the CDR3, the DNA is TGTGCCAGCTCACCACCAACAGGGGGCCCGAACACCGGGGAGCTGTTTTTT. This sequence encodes CASSPPTGGPNTGELFF.

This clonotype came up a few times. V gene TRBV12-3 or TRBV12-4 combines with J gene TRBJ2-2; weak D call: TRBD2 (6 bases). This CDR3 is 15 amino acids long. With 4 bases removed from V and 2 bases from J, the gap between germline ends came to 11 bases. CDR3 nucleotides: TGTGCCAGCAGTTCTAGCGCCTTCAACACCGGGGAGCTGTTTTTT. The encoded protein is CASSSSAFNTGELFF.

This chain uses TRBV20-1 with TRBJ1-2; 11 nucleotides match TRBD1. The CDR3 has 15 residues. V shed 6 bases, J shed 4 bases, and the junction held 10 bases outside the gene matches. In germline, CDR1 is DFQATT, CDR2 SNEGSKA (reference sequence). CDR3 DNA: TGCAGTGCGGCAATTCCCGGGACAGGGGGCTATGGCTACACCTTC. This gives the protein CSAAIPGTGGYGYTF.

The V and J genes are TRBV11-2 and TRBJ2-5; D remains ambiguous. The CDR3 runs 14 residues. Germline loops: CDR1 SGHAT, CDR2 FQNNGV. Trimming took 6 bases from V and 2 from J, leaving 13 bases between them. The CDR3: CASRGTVIQETQYF. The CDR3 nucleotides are TGTGCCAGCAGAGGTACAGTTATACAAGAGACCCAGTACTTC. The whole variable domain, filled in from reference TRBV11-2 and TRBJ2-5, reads EAGVAQSPRYKIIEKRQSVAFWCNPISGHATLYWYQQILGQGPKLLIQFQNNGVVDDSQLPKDRFSAERLKGVDSTLKIQPAKLEDSAVYLCASRGTVIQETQYFGPGTRLLVL.

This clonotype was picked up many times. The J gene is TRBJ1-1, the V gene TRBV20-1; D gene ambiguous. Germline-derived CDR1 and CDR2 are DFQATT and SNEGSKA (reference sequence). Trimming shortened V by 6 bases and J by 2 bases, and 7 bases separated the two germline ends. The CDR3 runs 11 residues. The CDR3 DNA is TGCAGTGCCGGTTCCAACACTGAAGCTTTCTTT. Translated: CSAGSNTEAFF.